This is a list of T cell receptor beta chains from one sample in a study of T cell responses to AZD1222 COVID-19 vaccine. Some clones are missing from TCRdb's copy, which holds only in-frame ones; the method was immunoSEQ multiplex PCR. The table lists 110,000 or so clones, about 90% of them singletons. The material sequenced was peripheral blood, taken 28 days after the second AZD1222 dose. All receptors come from an adult who received the AZD1222 COVID-19 vaccine. Both conserved end residues are part of each CDR3. The D gene is left open where the match is weak. Rows give clone size only sometimes, using once, few, many, or a class for an expanded clone.

abundance	d_gene	v_gene	j_gene	CDR3aa	CDR3nt
once	NA	TRBV25-1	TRBJ1-1	CASMAEWWTEAFF	TGTGCCAGCATGGCCGAGTGGTGGACTGAAGCTTTCTTT
NA	TRBD2	TRBV10-1	TRBJ2-7	CASSGTRAGSSYEQYF	TGCGCCAGCAGTGGGACTAGAGCGGGGAGCTCCTACGAGCAGTACTTC
NA	TRBD1	TRBV7-9	TRBJ2-7	CASSFRDRGTYEQYF	TGTGCCAGCAGCTTCCGGGACAGGGGTACCTACGAGCAGTACTTC
NA	NA	TRBV15	TRBJ2-1	CATSIGIEPGYNEQFF	TGTGCCACCAGCATTGGGATAGAACCGGGCTACAATGAGCAGTTCTTC
NA	NA	TRBV28	TRBJ2-7	CASALGGQRGSYEQYF	TGTGCCAGCGCCCTCGGGGGCCAGCGGGGCTCCTACGAGCAGTACTTC
NA	NA	TRBV18	TRBJ1-1	CASSTTGEAFF	TGTGCCAGCTCAACGACGGGAGAAGCTTTCTTT
NA	NA	TRBV30	TRBJ1-1	CAWSVLAGSEAFF	TGTGCCTGGAGTGTCCTGGCAGGTAGTGAAGCTTTCTTT
NA	NA	TRBV21-1	TRBJ2-2	CASSKGTSGNTGELFF	TGTGCCAGCAGCAAAGGGACTAGCGGGAACACCGGGGAGCTGTTTTTT
few	NA	TRBV18	TRBJ2-1	CASSPTGYNEQFF	TGTGCCAGCTCACCAACAGGCTACAATGAGCAGTTCTTC
NA	NA	TRBV12-3/TRBV12-4	TRBJ1-1	CASTSHTDAFF	TGTGCCAGCACTTCGCACACCGACGCTTTCTTT
NA	TRBD1	TRBV5-1	TRBJ2-5	CASSGTEQGVRETQYF	TGCGCCAGCAGCGGGACGGAACAGGGGGTTAGGGAGACCCAGTACTTC
NA	NA	TRBV11-3	TRBJ2-5	CASSRRGATQETQYF	TGTGCCAGCAGCCGCCGCGGAGCCACACAAGAGACCCAGTACTTC
NA	TRBD1	TRBV6-6	TRBJ2-7	CASSRGQGENYEQYF	TGTGCCAGCAGCCGGGGACAGGGGGAGAACTACGAGCAGTACTTC
NA	NA	TRBV6-4	TRBJ2-7	CASSDPGRRYEQYF	TGTGCCAGCAGTGACCCCGGACGGAGGTACGAGCAGTACTTC
NA	NA	TRBV5-8	TRBJ1-1	CASSLPGRSNTEAFF	TGTGCCAGCAGTTTACCAGGACGGTCGAACACTGAAGCTTTCTTT
NA	TRBD2	TRBV7-9	TRBJ2-3	CASSLGSGLAGRTDTQYF	TGTGCCAGCAGCTTAGGCAGCGGACTAGCGGGACGCACAGATACGCAGTATTTT
NA	NA	TRBV4-3	TRBJ1-5	CASSRVGSNQPQHF	TGCGCCAGCAGCCGGGTGGGTAGCAATCAGCCCCAGCATTTT
few	TRBD1	TRBV27	TRBJ2-7	CASSSTYTGTGLDEQYF	TGTGCCAGCAGTTCGACCTACACCGGGACAGGGTTAGACGAGCAGTACTTC
NA	TRBD2	TRBV7-3	TRBJ2-2	CASSGGLAGTGELFF	TGTGCCAGCAGCGGAGGACTAGCGGGGACCGGGGAGCTGTTTTTT
NA	NA	TRBV25-1	TRBJ1-3	CASSAPGSGNTIYF	TGTGCCAGCAGTGCTCCGGGTTCAGGAAACACCATATATTTT
NA	TRBD2	TRBV4-3	TRBJ2-1	CASSPASGAYNEQFF	TGCGCCAGCAGCCCTGCTAGCGGGGCCTACAATGAGCAGTTCTTC
NA	TRBD1	TRBV5-1	TRBJ1-2	CASSSDPGQGAGYTF	TGCGCCAGCAGCTCGGACCCGGGACAGGGGGCGGGCTACACCTTC
NA	TRBD2	TRBV7-3	TRBJ2-5	CASSLIGGAGGFETQYF	TGTGCCAGCAGCTTAATAGGAGGAGCGGGGGGCTTCGAGACCCAGTACTTC
NA	NA	TRBV14	TRBJ1-1	CASSQVYGPTEAFF	TGTGCCAGCAGCCAAGTTTACGGGCCCACTGAAGCTTTCTTT
NA	TRBD2	TRBV2	TRBJ2-7	CASSDAGWTSGSYEQYF	TGTGCCAGCAGTGATGCTGGTTGGACTAGCGGGAGCTACGAGCAGTACTTC
NA	TRBD2	TRBV4-3	TRBJ2-1	CASSLEREIYNEQFF	TGCGCCAGCAGCCTGGAGCGGGAGATCTACAATGAGCAGTTCTTC
NA	NA	TRBV24-1	TRBJ2-7	CATSGLGQSSYEQYF	TGTGCCACCAGCGGATTAGGACAGAGCTCCTACGAGCAGTACTTC
NA	TRBD1	TRBV10-3	TRBJ1-3	CAIRLSGTGAGNTIYF	TGTGCCATCAGGCTTTCAGGGACAGGGGCTGGAAACACCATATATTTT